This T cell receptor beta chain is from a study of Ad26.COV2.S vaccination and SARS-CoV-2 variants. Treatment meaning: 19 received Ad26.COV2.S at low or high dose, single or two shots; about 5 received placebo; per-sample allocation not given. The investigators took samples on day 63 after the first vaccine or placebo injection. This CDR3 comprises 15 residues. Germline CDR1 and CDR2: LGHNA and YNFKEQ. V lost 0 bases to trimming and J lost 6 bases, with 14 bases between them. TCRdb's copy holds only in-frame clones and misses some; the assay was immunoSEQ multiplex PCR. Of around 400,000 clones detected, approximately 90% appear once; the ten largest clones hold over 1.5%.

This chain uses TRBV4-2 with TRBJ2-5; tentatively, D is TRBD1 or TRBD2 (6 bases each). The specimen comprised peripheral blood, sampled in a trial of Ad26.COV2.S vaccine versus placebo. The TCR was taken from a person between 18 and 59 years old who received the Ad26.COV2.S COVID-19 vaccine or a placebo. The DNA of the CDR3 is TGTGCCAGCAGCCAAGATCAAGGGGGGTGGAAGACCCAGTACTTC. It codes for CASSQDQGGWKTQYF.